This T cell receptor (beta chain) comes out of a study of cytomegalovirus exposure and HLA in healthy donors. Overall study results and limits: TCR beta sequences reportedly predicted most subjects' HLA-A and HLA-B alleles accurately.

Use of 60 Vbeta and 13 Jbeta primers characterized the PCR. As originally analysed: Later, some 79 million unique TCR beta chains were counted in an analysis, and some 10 million of them were shared. TCRdb's copy holds only in-frame clones and misses some; the assay was immunoSEQ multiplex PCR. V and J calls and clone size are copied from that table; D and trimming were computed from the DNA. The repertoire holds 60,000 to 70,000 clones, with 80% as singletons. Remarks on this clone: The antigen is undetermined.

Sequencing was performed on PBMCs. This TCR derives from a woman younger than 45 in good health and CMV-seronegative.

DNA for the CDR3: TGCAGTGCCAGGTCGGCCGGGGAGCTGTTTTTT. Translated: CSARSAGELFF. This chain links TRBV20-1 with TRBJ2-2; D is unclear. V lost 6 bases, J lost 6 bases, and 8 bases lay in between. CDR3 length: 11 residues. The germline gives CDR1 DFQATT, CDR2 SNEGSKA (reference sequence).